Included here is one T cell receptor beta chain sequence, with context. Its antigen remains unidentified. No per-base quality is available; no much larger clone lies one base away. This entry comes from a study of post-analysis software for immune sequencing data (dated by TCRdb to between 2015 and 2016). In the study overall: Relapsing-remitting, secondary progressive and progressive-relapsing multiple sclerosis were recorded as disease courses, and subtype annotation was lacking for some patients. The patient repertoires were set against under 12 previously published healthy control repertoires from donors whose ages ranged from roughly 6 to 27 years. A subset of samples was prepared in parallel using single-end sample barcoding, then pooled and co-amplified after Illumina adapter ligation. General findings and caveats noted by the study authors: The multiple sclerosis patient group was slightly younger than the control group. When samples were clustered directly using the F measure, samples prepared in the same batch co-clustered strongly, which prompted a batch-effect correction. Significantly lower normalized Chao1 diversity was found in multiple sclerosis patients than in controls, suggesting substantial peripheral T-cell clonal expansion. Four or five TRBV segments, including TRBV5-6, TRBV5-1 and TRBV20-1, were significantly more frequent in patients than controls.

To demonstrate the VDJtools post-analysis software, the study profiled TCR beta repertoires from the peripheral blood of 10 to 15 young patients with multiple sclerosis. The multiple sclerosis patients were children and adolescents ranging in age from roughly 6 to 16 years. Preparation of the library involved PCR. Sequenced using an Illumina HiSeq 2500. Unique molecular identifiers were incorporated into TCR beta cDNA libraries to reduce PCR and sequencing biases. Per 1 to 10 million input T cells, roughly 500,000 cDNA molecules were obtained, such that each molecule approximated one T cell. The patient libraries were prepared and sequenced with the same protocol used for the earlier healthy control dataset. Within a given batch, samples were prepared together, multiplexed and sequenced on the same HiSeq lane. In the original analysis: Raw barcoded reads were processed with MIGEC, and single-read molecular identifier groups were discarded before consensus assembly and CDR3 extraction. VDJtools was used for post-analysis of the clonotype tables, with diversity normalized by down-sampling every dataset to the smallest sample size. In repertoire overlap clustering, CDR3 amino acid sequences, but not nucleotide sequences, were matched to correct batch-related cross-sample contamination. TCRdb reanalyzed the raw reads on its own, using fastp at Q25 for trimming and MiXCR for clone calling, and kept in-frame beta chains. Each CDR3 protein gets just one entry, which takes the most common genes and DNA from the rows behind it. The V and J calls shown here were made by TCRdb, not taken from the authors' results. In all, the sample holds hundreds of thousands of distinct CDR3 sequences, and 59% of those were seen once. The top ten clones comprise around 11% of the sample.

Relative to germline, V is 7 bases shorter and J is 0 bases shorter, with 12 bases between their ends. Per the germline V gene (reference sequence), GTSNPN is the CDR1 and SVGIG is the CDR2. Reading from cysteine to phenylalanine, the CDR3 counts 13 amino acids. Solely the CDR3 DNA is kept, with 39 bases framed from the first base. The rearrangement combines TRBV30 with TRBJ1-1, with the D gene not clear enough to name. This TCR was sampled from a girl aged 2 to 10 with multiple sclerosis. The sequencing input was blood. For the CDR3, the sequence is CASQAPMNTEAFF. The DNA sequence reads TGTGCCTCCCAGGCTCCTATGAACACTGAAGCTTTCTTT.